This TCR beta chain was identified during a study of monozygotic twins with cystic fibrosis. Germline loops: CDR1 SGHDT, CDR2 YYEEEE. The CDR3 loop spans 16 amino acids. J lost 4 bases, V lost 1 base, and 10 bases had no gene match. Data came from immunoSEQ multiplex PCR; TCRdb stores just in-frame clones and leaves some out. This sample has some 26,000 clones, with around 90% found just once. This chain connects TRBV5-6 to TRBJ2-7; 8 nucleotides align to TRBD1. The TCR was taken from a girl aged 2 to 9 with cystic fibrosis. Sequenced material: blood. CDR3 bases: TGTGCCAGCAGCTTGAGGGGGACAGGACTACAGTACGAGCAGTACTTC. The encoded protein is CASSLRGTGLQYEQYF.